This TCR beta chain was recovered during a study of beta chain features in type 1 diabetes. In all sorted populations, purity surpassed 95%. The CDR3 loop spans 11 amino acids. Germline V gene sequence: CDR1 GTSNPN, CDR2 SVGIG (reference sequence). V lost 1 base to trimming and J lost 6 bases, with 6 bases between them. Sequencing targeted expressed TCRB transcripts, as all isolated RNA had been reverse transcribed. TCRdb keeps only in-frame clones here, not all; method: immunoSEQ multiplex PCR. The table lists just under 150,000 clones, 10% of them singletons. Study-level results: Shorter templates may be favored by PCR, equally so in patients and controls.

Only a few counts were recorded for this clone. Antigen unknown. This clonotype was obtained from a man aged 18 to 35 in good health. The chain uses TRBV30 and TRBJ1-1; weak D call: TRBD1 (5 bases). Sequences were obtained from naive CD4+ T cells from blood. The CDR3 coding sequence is TGTGCCTGGAGTGGCAGGGCTGAAGCTTTCTTT. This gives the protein CAWSGRAEAFF.